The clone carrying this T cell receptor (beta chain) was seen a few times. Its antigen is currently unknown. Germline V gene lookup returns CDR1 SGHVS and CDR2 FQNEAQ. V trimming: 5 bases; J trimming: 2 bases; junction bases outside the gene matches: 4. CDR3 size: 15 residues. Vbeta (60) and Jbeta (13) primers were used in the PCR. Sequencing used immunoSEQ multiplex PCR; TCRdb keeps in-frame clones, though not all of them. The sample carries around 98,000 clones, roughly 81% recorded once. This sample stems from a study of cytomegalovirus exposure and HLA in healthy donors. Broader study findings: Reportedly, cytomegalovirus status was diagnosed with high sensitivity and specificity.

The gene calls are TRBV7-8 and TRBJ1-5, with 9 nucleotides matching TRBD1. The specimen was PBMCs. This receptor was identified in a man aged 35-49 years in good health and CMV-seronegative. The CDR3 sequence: CASSRTGGGNQPQHF. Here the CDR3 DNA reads TGTGCCAGCAGCCGTACAGGGGGCGGCAATCAGCCCCAGCATTTT.